This TCR beta chain was documented in a study of blood T cell repertoires in COVID-19. Study-level information: The United States, Italy and Spain supplied acute and convalescent COVID-19 samples. From T cells, B-cell-depleted T cells, or PBMCs came the material, which was cDNA or gDNA.

CDR1 and CDR2 (germline): MNHEY, SVGAGI. CDR3 length: 14 residues. V was pared by 5 bases and J by 6 bases, with 5 bases of the junction left unmatched. Authors' data handling: Amplification with reference gene primers provided the estimates of nucleated cell counts. Some clones are missing from TCRdb's copy, which holds only in-frame ones; the method was immunoSEQ multiplex PCR. V, J and clone size were drawn from that table, and D and trimming were deduced from the DNA. The table has 170,000 or so clones, 85% to 90% seen once. The sample comprised peripheral blood. V and J are TRBV6-5 and TRBJ1-5, with 9 bases matching TRBD1. The sequence derives from a woman aged 70 to 79 with COVID-19, enrolled during active disease. The CDR3 protein is CASSHRGRGQPQHF. The CDR3 DNA follows: TGTGCCAGCAGTCACAGGGGGCGCGGTCAGCCCCAGCATTTT.